This entry lists 5 T cell receptor beta chains sequenced from one sample in a study of T cells in Graves' hyperthyroidism and ophthalmopathy. Amplification of TCR beta CDR3 regions used RNA as the template. An initial round of RT-PCR targeting the TCR CDR3 relied on the HTBI primer set. TCRdb re-derived calls from the multiplex PCR reads in MiXCR, one entry per CDR3 protein. The sample includes some 510,000 distinct CDR3 sequences, 46% seen only once; the top ten take roughly 8.2%. The sequencing input was peripheral blood or thyroid tissue (not recorded which). These TCRs come from a woman between 18 and 29 years old with Graves' hyperthyroidism.

This clonotype has a single count. The chain carries TRBV29-1 and TRBJ1-1; TRBD1 aligns across 10 bases. J was trimmed by 0 bases and V by 4 bases; bases with no gene match: 5. This CDR3 contains 15 residues. Per germline, CDR1 SQVTM and CDR2 ANQGSEA. Written as DNA, the CDR3 is TGCAGCGTTGCGACAGGGGGCCTGATGAACACTGAAGCTTTCTTT. Its protein is CSVATGGLMNTEAFF.

The chain recombines TRBV24-1 with TRBJ2-7; a possible D gene is TRBD2 (6 bases). Germline lookup yields CDR1 KGHDR and CDR2 SFDVKD. The ends were cut back, 11 bases at V and 3 bases at J, with 19 bases in the middle. The CDR3 consists of 14 residues. This chain's CDR3 is CASSHVAAGYEQYF. In DNA form, the CDR3 reads TGTGCCAGCAGCCACGTAGCGGCAGGCTACGAGCAGTACTTC.

This sequence joins TRBV9 and TRBJ1-6; D possibly corresponds to TRBD1 (5 bases). CDR3 size: 14 residues. Germline lookup yields CDR1 SGDLS and CDR2 YYNGEE. Trimming cost V 3 bases and J 8 bases, with 12 bases left between them. The CDR3 DNA reads as TGTGCCAGCAGCGCTGACGAGGGGTATTCACCCCTCCACTTT. Protein product: CASSADEGYSPLHF. Looking up the rest from reference TRBV9 and TRBJ1-6 gives the full variable domain: DSGVTQTPKHLITATGQRVTLRCSPRSGDLSVYWYQQSLDQGLQFLIQYYNGEERAKGNILERFSAQQFPDLHSELNLSSLELGDSALYFCASSADEGYSPLHFGNGTRLTVT.

This clonotype was seen a handful of times. The V gene is TRBV20-1, the J gene TRBJ1-1, with 9 bases matching TRBD1. Germline V gives CDR1 DFQATT, CDR2 SNEGSKA (reference sequence). With 6 bases clipped from V and 0 bases from J, the junction kept 11 bases outside the gene matches. This CDR3 is 16 amino acids long. Here the CDR3 reads CSAFTGTGSMNTEAFF. The CDR3, as DNA: TGCAGTGCCTTTACCGGGACAGGGTCCATGAACACTGAAGCTTTCTTT.

This clonotype showed up just a few times. This chain joins TRBV25-1 and TRBJ2-7; 13 bases line up with TRBD2. The CDR3 has 18 amino acids. Germline V lookup: CDR1 MGHDK, CDR2 SYGVNS. The junction had 13 bases not matched to a gene; V was cut back by 6 bases and J by 2 bases. The CDR3 DNA sequence: TGTGCCAGCAGCCAGGGACTAGCGGGAACCCAAGGAGCCTACGAGCAGTACTTC. This encodes CASSQGLAGTQGAYEQYF.